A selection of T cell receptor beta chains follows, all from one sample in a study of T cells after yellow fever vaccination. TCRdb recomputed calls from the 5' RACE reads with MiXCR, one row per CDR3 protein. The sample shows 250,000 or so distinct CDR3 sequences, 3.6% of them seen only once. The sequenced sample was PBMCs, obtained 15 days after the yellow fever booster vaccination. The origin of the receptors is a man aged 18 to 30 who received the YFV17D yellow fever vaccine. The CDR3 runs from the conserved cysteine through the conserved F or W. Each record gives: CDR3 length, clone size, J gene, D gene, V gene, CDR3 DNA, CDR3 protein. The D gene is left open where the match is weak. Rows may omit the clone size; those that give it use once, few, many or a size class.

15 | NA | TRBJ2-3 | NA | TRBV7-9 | TGTGCCAGCACCTCCCGGGGGACTCACACAGATACGCAGTATTTT | CASTSRGTHTDTQYF
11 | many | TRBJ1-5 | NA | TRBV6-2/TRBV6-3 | TGTGCCAGCAGTGACAATCAGCCCCAGCATTTT | CASSDNQPQHF
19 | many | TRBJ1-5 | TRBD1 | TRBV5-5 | TGTGCCAGCAGCCCTTGGGACAGTTCGAGGACATATAGCAATCAGCCCCAGCATTTT | CASSPWDSSRTYSNQPQHF
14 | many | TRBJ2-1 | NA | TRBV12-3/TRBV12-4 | TGTGCCAGCATCCCGGCGCTAGGGAACAATGAGCAGTTCTTC | CASIPALGNNEQFF
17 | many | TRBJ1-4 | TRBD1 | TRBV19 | TGTGCCAGTAGTATCCCGGCCAGGGGGCACGTTGATGAAAAACTGTTTTTT | CASSIPARGHVDEKLFF
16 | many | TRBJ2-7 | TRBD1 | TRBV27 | TGTGCCAGCAGCCGGGCTGGGACAGGGGGCTCCTACGAGCAGTACTTC | CASSRAGTGGSYEQYF
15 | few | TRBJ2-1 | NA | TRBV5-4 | TGTGCCAGCAGGCATACAGGGATTCGTAACAATGAGCAGTTCTTC | CASRHTGIRNNEQFF
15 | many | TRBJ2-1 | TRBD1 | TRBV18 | TGTGCCAGCTCACCACCCGGACAGGGTCCTGATGAGCAGTTCTTC | CASSPPGQGPDEQFF
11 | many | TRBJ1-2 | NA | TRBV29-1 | TGCAGCGTCTCGAAGGACCATGGCTACACCTTC | CSVSKDHGYTF
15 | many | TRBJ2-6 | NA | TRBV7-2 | TGTGCCAGCAGCTTAGCGGGGACGGGGGCCAACGTCCTGACTTTC | CASSLAGTGANVLTF
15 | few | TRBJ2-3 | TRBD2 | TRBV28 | TGTGCCAGCAGTCCGGGGGGACTAGCGGGGACGACGCAGTATTTT | CASSPGGLAGTTQYF
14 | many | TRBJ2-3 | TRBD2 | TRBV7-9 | TGTGCCAGCATCGCGGGGGGACCCACAGATACGCAGTATTTT | CASIAGGPTDTQYF
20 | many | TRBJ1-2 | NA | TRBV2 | TGTGCCAGCAGTGATAGCAATTTCTCCGATCAGGGGTTTCTCGGCTATGGCTACACCTTC | CASSDSNFSDQGFLGYGYTF
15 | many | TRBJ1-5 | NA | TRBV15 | TGTGCCACCAGCAGAGATTCCGTACGAAGTCAGCCCCAGCATTTT | CATSRDSVRSQPQHF
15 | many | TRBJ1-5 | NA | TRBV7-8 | TGTGCCAGCAGCCCAAACGACGGTAGCAATCAGCCCCAGCATTTT | CASSPNDGSNQPQHF
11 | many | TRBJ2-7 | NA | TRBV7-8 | TGTGCCACCGCTACTTGGCGGGAGCAGTACTTC | CATATWREQYF
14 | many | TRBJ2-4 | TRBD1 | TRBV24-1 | TGTGCCACCAGTCCAGGGGGCGAGGGAAACATTCAGTACTTC | CATSPGGEGNIQYF
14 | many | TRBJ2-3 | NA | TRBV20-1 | TGCAGTGCTAGAGCGGCAGCCTTCGGGGATACGCAGTATTTT | CSARAAAFGDTQYF
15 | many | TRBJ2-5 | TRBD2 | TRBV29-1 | TGCAGCGTTCCCCCTACTAGCGGAGGCCAAGAGACCCAGTACTTC | CSVPPTSGGQETQYF
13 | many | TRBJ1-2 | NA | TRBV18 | TGTGCCAGCTCACCAGACGCGGACTATGGCTACACCTTC | CASSPDADYGYTF
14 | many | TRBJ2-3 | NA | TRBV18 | TGTGCCAGCTCACCTCCAGGAGGAACAGATACGCAGTATTTT | CASSPPGGTDTQYF
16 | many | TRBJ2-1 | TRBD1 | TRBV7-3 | TGTGCCAGCAGCTTAACTTGGGGACAGGGGTACAATGAGCAGTTCTTC | CASSLTWGQGYNEQFF
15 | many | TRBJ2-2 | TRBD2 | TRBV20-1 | TGCAGTGCTAATCATCCGGGGGGGCCGACCGGGGAGCTGTTTTTT | CSANHPGGPTGELFF
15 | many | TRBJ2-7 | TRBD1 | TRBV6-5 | TGTGCCAGCAGTCGGGACAGGACGACTTCCTACGAGCAGTACTTC | CASSRDRTTSYEQYF
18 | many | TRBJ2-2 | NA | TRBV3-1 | TGTGCCAGCAGCCCAGCGCCCGCCGGGGCCACGAACACCGGGGAGCTGTTTTTT | CASSPAPAGATNTGELFF
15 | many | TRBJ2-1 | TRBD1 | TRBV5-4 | TGTGCCAGCAGCACACCGACAGGGGGGTCCAATGAGCAGTTCTTC | CASSTPTGGSNEQFF
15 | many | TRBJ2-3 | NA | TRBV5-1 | TGCGCCAGCAGCGGTTTTCAAATAACCACAGATACGCAGTATTTT | CASSGFQITTDTQYF
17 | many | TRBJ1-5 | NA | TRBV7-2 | TGTGCCAGCAGCTTAGTGGGGGGAGGTGATAGCAATCAGCCCCAGCATTTT | CASSLVGGGDSNQPQHF
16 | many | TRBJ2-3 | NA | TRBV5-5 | TGTGCCAGCAGCTTCCCTCCACGGGGAAGCACAGATACGCAGTATTTT | CASSFPPRGSTDTQYF
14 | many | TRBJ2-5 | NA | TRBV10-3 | TGTGCCATCAGTGAGTACCGGGACTCCGAGACCCAGTACTTC | CAISEYRDSETQYF
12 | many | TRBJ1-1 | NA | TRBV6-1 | TGTGCCAGCATCCTCCTGGGCACTGAAGCTTTCTTT | CASILLGTEAFF
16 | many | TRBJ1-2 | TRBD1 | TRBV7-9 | TGTGCCAGCAGCCCTCCGGCAGGGGGCATAGGCTATGGCTACACCTTC | CASSPPAGGIGYGYTF
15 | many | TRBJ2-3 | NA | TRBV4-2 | TGTGCCAGCAGCCAGGGTTCGGGCGCGGCAGATACGCAGTATTTT | CASSQGSGAADTQYF
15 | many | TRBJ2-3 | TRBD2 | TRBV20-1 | TGCAGTGCTAGAAAAGCTAGCGGGGGGTCAGATACGCAGTATTTT | CSARKASGGSDTQYF
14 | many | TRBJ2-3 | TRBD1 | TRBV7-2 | TGTGCCAGCTCAGGGGGCCACAGCACAGATACGCAGTATTTT | CASSGGHSTDTQYF
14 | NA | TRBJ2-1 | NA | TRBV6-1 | TGTGCCGCGGCGTCTAGGGGTCAGCTCGATGAGCAGTTCTTC | CAAASRGQLDEQFF
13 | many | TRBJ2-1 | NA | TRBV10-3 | TGTGCCATCAGTGACCAGATCACCGCGGTGCAGTTCTTC | CAISDQITAVQFF
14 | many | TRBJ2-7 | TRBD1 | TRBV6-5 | TGTGCCAGCAGTTACGGGACAGGAGCCTACGAGCAGTACTTC | CASSYGTGAYEQYF
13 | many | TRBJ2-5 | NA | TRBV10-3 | TGTGCCATCAGTGTTGACCTCCAAGAGACCCAGTACTTC | CAISVDLQETQYF
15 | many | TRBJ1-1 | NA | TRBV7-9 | TGTGCCAGCAGCGCCGACAGGACCGGCTATACTGAAGCTTTCTTT | CASSADRTGYTEAFF
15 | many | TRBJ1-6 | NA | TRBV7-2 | TGTGCCAGCTCAGTCCTGGGCGTTGGAAATTCACCCCTCCACTTT | CASSVLGVGNSPLHF
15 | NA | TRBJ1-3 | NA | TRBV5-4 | TGTGCCAGCAGTTATCCGGGGCTGACTGGAAACACCATATATTTT | CASSYPGLTGNTIYF
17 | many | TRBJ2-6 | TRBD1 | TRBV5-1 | TGCGCCAGCAGCCTGCAGACAGGGGGATCTGGGGCCAACGTCCTGACTTTC | CASSLQTGGSGANVLTF